The 28 T cell receptor beta chains presented below share a single source sample, sequenced in a study of T cells in Graves' hyperthyroidism and ophthalmopathy. Regions amplified from RNA transcripts were the TCR beta CDR3 regions. First-round RT-PCR with HTBI primers amplified the TCR CDR3 region. From the multiplex PCR reads, TCRdb called clonotypes with MiXCR, one entry per CDR3 protein. This sample carries around 300,000 distinct CDR3 sequences, under 30% of them seen once, and the ten largest clones take approximately 30%. The material sequenced was blood. These receptors came from a man aged 35-49 years with Graves' hyperthyroidism that later progressed to Graves' ophthalmopathy.

This clonotype was picked up many times. The CDR3 DNA sequence: TGTGCCAGCAGCCAAGGTTGGGTCAAGAACACCGGGGAGCTGTTTTTT. This sequence encodes CASSQGWVKNTGELFF. This chain connects TRBV3-1 to TRBJ2-2; D call uncertain. There are 16 residues in the CDR3. CDR1 and CDR2 (germline): LGHDT, YNNKEL (reference sequence). The V end was cut by 1 base, the J end by 1 base, with 10 bases between.

This chain uses TRBV12-3 or TRBV12-4 with TRBJ1-2; D call uncertain. V lost 4 bases, J lost 0 bases, and 12 bases lay in between. The CDR3 runs to 15 residues. The chain's CDR3 is CASSYYGLPNYGYTF. DNA of the CDR3: TGTGCCAGCAGTTATTATGGGCTCCCTAACTATGGCTACACCTTC.

This sequence joins TRBV2 and TRBJ2-7; TRBD2 matches at 8 bases. Germline V gene sequence: CDR1 SNHLY, CDR2 FYNNEI. V trimming: 6 bases; J trimming: 3 bases; junction bases outside the gene matches: 7. CDR3 length: 14 amino acids. The CDR3 protein is CASSGGTSFYEQYF. DNA for the CDR3: TGTGCCAGCAGCGGGGGGACTAGTTTCTACGAGCAGTACTTC.

V is TRBV6-1 and J is TRBJ1-2; no definite D call. V was trimmed by 6 bases and J by 8 bases, leaving 22 bases between them. The length of the CDR3 is 15 residues. In germline, CDR1 is MNHNS, CDR2 SASEGT. The CDR3 DNA reads TGTGCCAGCAGACAAACCGCCAGGCCGGAGTTGGGCTACACCTTC. As protein: CASRQTARPELGYTF.

This clonotype was counted at least ten times. The DNA of the CDR3 is TGTGCCTGGACTAGGGGGTCTGGCACTGAAGCTTTCTTT. Protein product: CAWTRGSGTEAFF. The rearrangement joins TRBV30 to TRBJ1-1; tentatively, D is TRBD1 (6 bases). Deletions cut 4 bases from V and 4 bases from J, with 13 bases between. The CDR3 has 13 amino acids. Germline V gene data show CDR1 as GTSNPN and CDR2 as SVGIG (reference sequence). Together with reference TRBV30 and TRBJ1-1, the CDR3 gives the full variable domain: SQTIHQWPATLVQPVGSPLSLECTVEGTSNPNLYWYRQAAGRGLQLLFYSVGIGQISSEVPQNLSASRPQDRQFILSSKKLLLSDSGFYLCAWTRGSGTEAFFGQGTRLTVV.

The table lists this clonotype with many counts. The chain has TRBV7-3 and TRBJ2-5; D ambiguous. Trimming removed 5 bases at V and 1 base at J, with 8 bases between. Germline CDR1 is SGHTA and CDR2 is FQGTGA. The CDR3 consists of 13 residues. In nucleotides, the CDR3 is TGTGCCAGCAGCCTCCGCTTCCAAGAGACCCAGTACTTC. This gives the protein CASSLRFQETQYF.

This clonotype has ten or more counts. This chain uses TRBV11-2 with TRBJ1-1; maybe TRBD1 (5 bases). Trimming cost V 4 bases and J 4 bases, with 19 bases left between them. Per germline, CDR1 SGHAT and CDR2 FQNNGV. CDR3 length: 16 residues. Written as DNA, the CDR3 is TGTGCCAGCAGCTCCGCCCTCAGGGCGAGGAGCACTGAAGCTTTCTTT. This encodes CASSSALRARSTEAFF.

This clonotype has only a few counts. This chain connects TRBV12-3 or TRBV12-4 to TRBJ1-3; tentative D call: TRBD1 (5 bases). V gave up 6 bases and J gave up 0 bases, with 9 bases separating them. CDR3 size: 14 residues. The CDR3 region is CASSRQYSGNTIYF. Written as DNA, the CDR3 is TGTGCCAGCAGCCGACAGTACTCTGGAAACACCATATATTTT.

This clonotype has a count of ten or more. The chain recombines TRBV28 with TRBJ2-7, with TRBD2 matching 7 bases. The V segment lost 2 bases and the J segment 4 bases; nucleotides outside the gene matches: 8. The CDR3 has 15 residues. In germline, CDR1 is MDHEN, CDR2 SYDVKM. CDR3 protein: CASSLVIAGVYEQYF. CDR3 coding DNA: TGTGCCAGCAGTTTAGTAATAGCGGGTGTGTACGAGCAGTACTTC.

This clonotype was detected many times. The chain employs TRBV12-3 or TRBV12-4 and TRBJ2-2; D gene unclear. The CDR3 is 13 residues long. The germline V and J ends were trimmed by 6 bases and 3 bases, with 8 bases remaining between them. CDR3 nucleotides: TGTGCCAGCAGGAGTCTTGACACCGGGGAGCTGTTTTTT. The encoded protein is CASRSLDTGELFF.

This clonotype was observed a few times. The chain recombines TRBV6-1 with TRBJ1-5; D call uncertain. Trimming took off 6 bases at V and 5 bases at J, with 17 bases between the two ends. Germline V lookup: CDR1 MNHNS, CDR2 SASEGT. There are 15 residues in the CDR3. This CDR3 is CASRSPGIRHQPQHF. The CDR3 nucleotides read TGTGCCAGCAGAAGTCCTGGGATTAGGCATCAGCCCCAGCATTTT.

The rearrangement uses TRBV29-1 and TRBJ2-7; a possible D gene is TRBD1 (5 bases). V gave up 5 bases and J gave up 0 bases, with 14 bases separating them. The CDR3 has 14 amino acids. Germline assignment: CDR1 SQVTM and CDR2 ANQGSEA. For the CDR3, the DNA is TGCAGCGTTTACACAGGAACCTCCTCCTACGAGCAGTACTTC. As protein: CSVYTGTSSYEQYF.

This clonotype was detected ten times or more. The V call is TRBV5-6, the J call TRBJ2-5; 10 bases line up with TRBD1. The CDR3 runs to 17 residues. The J segment lost 4 bases and the V segment lost 4 bases, leaving 13 bases of the junction unmatched. Germline values: CDR1 SGHDT, CDR2 YYEEEE. Written as DNA, the CDR3 is TGTGCCAGCAGCCGAAATATCGTCGGACAGGGGGGAGAGACCCAGTACTTC. This codes for CASSRNIVGQGGETQYF.

The V gene is TRBV28, the J gene TRBJ2-7; D could derive from TRBD1 or TRBD2 (5 bases each). The V end was cut by 2 bases, the J end by 0 bases, with 11 bases between. CDR1 and CDR2 (germline): MDHEN, SYDVKM. The CDR3 is made up of 15 amino acids. CDR3 in DNA: TGTGCCAGCAGTTTAGGGGACGCAAACTCCTACGAGCAGTACTTC. Translating gives CASSLGDANSYEQYF.

Many counts were recorded for this clonotype. The chain joins TRBV6-5 to TRBJ2-7; 9 bases fit TRBD1. Germline values: CDR1 MNHEY, CDR2 SVGAGI. Trimming at V came to 2 bases and at J to 0 bases, leaving 2 bases not matched to a gene. The CDR3 length is 15 residues. The CDR3 is CASSYGTGSSYEQYF. The CDR3 nucleotides read TGTGCCAGCAGTTACGGGACAGGGAGCTCCTACGAGCAGTACTTC.

This clonotype was counted many times. CDR3 sequence: CASSSTEGDTEAFF. CDR3 DNA: TGCGCCAGCAGCTCGACAGAGGGGGACACTGAAGCTTTCTTT. V and J are TRBV5-1 and TRBJ1-1; D possibly corresponds to TRBD1 (6 bases). The V and J ends lost 3 bases and 3 bases respectively, with 12 bases between them. This CDR3 has 14 amino acids. Germline CDR1 and CDR2: SGHRS and YFSETQ.

The chain recombines TRBV12-3 or TRBV12-4 with TRBJ1-2, with D possibly matching TRBD1 (5 bases). V was cut by 1 base and J by 2 bases, with 8 bases left in between. CDR3 length equals 14 residues. In DNA, the CDR3 is TGTGCCAGCAGTTTAGACCCAGGGAACTATGGCTACACCTTC. Protein product: CASSLDPGNYGYTF.

V usage is TRBV6-2 or TRBV6-3 and J usage is TRBJ2-5; D may correspond to TRBD1 or TRBD2 (5 bases each). The CDR3 is 13 amino acids. V shed 8 bases and J shed 2 bases, with 12 bases lying between them. Germline V gene sequence: CDR1 MNHEY, CDR2 SVGEGT. The CDR3 loop reads CASCRGEQETQYF. The CDR3 region has the DNA TGTGCCAGCTGTAGAGGGGAGCAAGAGACCCAGTACTTC.

Many counts were recorded for this clonotype. The chain recombines TRBV7-2 with TRBJ2-2; the D gene is possibly TRBD1 (6 bases). V dropped 0 bases and J dropped 2 bases, with 10 bases sitting between them. Germline loops: CDR1 SGHTA, CDR2 FQGNSA. The CDR3 is 16 residues long. CDR3 loop: CASSLARGTNTGELFF. CDR3 DNA: TGTGCCAGCAGCTTAGCCAGGGGCACAAACACCGGGGAGCTGTTTTTT.

This clonotype was seen many times. V is TRBV30 and J is TRBJ2-2, with D hard to call. The CDR3 contains 13 residues. Germline V gives CDR1 GTSNPN, CDR2 SVGIG (reference sequence). V lost 5 bases to trimming and J lost 5 bases, with 12 bases between them. The DNA for the CDR3 is TGTGCCTGGGTCCTCCACCATACCGGGGAGCTGTTTTTT. Its translation: CAWVLHHTGELFF.

This chain uses TRBV30 with TRBJ2-7; D not resolved. The V end was cut by 4 bases, the J end by 4 bases, with 14 bases between. Germline CDR1 is GTSNPN and CDR2 is SVGIG (reference sequence). There are 13 residues in the CDR3. The CDR3 DNA is TGTGCCTGGAAGCTGGGGAACCAATACGAGCAGTACTTC. This codes for CAWKLGNQYEQYF.

The gene calls are TRBV28 and TRBJ2-7, with 7 bases identical to TRBD1. Germline CDR1 and CDR2: MDHEN and SYDVKM. Germline trimming cut 3 bases from V and 2 bases from J; bases unmatched to any gene: 4. The length of the CDR3 is 14 residues. CDR3 bases: TGTGCCAGCAGTTTGTGGGACAGTGCCTACGAGCAGTACTTC. The encoded protein is CASSLWDSAYEQYF.

This clonotype was seen ten or more times. This chain connects TRBV28 to TRBJ2-5; 11 nucleotides match TRBD2. V dropped 2 bases and J dropped 3; count of bases not matched to a gene: 8. Germline values: CDR1 MDHEN, CDR2 SYDVKM. CDR3 length: 17 residues. The CDR3 sequence: CASSLLPGTSGEETQYF. CDR3 nucleotides: TGTGCCAGCAGTTTACTCCCCGGGACTAGCGGAGAAGAGACCCAGTACTTC.

This chain joins TRBV5-1 and TRBJ2-7; no clear D. V was trimmed by 1 base and J by 7 bases, leaving 18 bases between them. The CDR3 extends over 15 amino acids. Germline V gene lookup returns CDR1 SGHRS and CDR2 YFSETQ. CDR3 loop: CASSLSGRQWDEQYF. The CDR3, as DNA: TGCGCCAGCAGCTTGTCGGGCAGGCAGTGGGATGAGCAGTACTTC.

The V gene is TRBV7-6, the J gene TRBJ2-5; tentative D call: TRBD1 (5 bases). The CDR3 is 13 amino acids. The V end lost 3 bases, the J end lost 5 bases, and 10 bases lay between the germline ends. Germline lookup yields CDR1 SGHVS and CDR2 FNYEAQ. The CDR3 DNA follows: TGTGCCAGCAGCTTTCAGGGTCGGGAGACCCAGTACTTC. Amino acid sequence: CASSFQGRETQYF.

This clonotype was counted ten times or more. This sequence joins TRBV11-2 and TRBJ1-2, with 12 bases identical to TRBD1. The CDR3 covers 14 residues. CDR1 is SGHAT, CDR2 FQNNGV, per germline. V was clipped by 5 bases and J by 8 bases; unmatched bases: 6. The CDR3 DNA is TGTGCCAGCAGCCGGGGACAGGGGGCTCACGGCTACACCTTC. Residues: CASSRGQGAHGYTF.

The sample holds a few counts of this clonotype. The chain couples TRBV20-1 to TRBJ1-5; a weak D match, TRBD1 (5 bases). The germline V gene has CDR1 DFQATT and CDR2 SNEGSKA (reference sequence). CDR3 length: 15 amino acids. V was shortened by 4 bases and J by 6 bases, with 19 bases between the two germline ends. The CDR3 DNA sequence: TGCAGTGCTACCCAAGCGGCAGAGGGGTTTCAGCCCCAGCATTTT. Protein product: CSATQAAEGFQPQHF.

This clonotype appeared many times. The rearrangement joins TRBV5-1 to TRBJ2-6; D is unresolved. The V gene's germline CDR1 is SGHRS and CDR2 YFSETQ. The CDR3 spans 17 residues. Trimming shortened V by 0 bases and J by 0 bases, and 10 bases separated the two germline ends. The CDR3 DNA follows: TGCGCCAGCAGCTTGGTGGGTTCAAACTCTGGGGCCAACGTCCTGACTTTC. This encodes CASSLVGSNSGANVLTF.